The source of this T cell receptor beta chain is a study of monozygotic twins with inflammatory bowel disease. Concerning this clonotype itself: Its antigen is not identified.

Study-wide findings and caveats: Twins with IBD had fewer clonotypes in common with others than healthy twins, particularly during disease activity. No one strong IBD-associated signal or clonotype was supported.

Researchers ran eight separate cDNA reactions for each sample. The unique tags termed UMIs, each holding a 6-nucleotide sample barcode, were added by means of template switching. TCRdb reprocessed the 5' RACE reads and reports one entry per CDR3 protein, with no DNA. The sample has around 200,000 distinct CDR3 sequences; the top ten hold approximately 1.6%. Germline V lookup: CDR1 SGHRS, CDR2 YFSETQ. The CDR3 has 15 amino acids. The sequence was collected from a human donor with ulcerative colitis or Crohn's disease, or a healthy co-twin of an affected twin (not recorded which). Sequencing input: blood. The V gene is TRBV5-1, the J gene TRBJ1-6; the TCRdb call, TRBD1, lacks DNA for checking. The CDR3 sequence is CASSFFSAQGSPLHF.